This T cell receptor (beta chain) originates from a study of T-cell memory formation after mild COVID-19. Looking at the study overall: Clusters of TCRs were largely donor specific.

TCRdb fed the 5' RACE reads into MiXCR, producing one record per CDR3 protein. The profile shows about 30,000 distinct CDR3 sequences, roughly 12% of them singletons. In this sample, this clonotype turned up many times. CDR3 size: 16 residues. V was pared by 5 bases and J by 4 bases, with 20 bases between. CDR1 SSHAT and CDR2 FNYEAQ come from the germline V gene (reference sequence). The source of this sequence is an adult woman who had mild COVID-19 (a few samples of this study predate the infection). Cell type and time point are not known. The chain couples TRBV7-7 to TRBJ2-5; no definite D call. The sequenced sample was PBMCs or a T cell subset sorted from them (not recorded which). The CDR3 protein is CASSQTLGSWGETQYF. DNA for the CDR3: TGTGCCAGCAGCCAAACCCTGGGCTCCTGGGGAGAGACCCAGTACTTC.